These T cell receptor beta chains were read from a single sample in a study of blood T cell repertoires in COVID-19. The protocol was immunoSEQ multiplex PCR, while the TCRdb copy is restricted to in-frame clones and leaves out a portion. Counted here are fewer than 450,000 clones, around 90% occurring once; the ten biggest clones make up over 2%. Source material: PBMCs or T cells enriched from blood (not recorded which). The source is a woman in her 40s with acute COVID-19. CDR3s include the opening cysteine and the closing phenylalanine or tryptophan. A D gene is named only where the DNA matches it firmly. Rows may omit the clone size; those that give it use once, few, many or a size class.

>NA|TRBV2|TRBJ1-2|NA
CASSKGRDSSYGYTF
TGTGCCAGCAGCAAGGGGCGGGACTCTAGCTATGGCTACACCTTC
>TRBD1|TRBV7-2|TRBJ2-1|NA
CASSSHRGPYNEQFF
TGTGCCAGCAGCTCCCACAGGGGGCCTTACAATGAGCAGTTCTTC
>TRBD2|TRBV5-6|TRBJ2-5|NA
CASSGSGSQETQYF
TGTGCCAGCAGCGGTAGCGGGAGCCAAGAGACCCAGTACTTC
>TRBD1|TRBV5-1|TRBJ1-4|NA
CASSSAVGGTGGDEKLFF
TGCGCCAGCAGCTCCGCTGTAGGTGGAACAGGGGGTGATGAAAAACTGTTTTTT
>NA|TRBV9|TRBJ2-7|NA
CASSVGIGAGWPRTPYEQYF
TGTGCCAGCAGCGTAGGAATTGGGGCAGGGTGGCCTCGGACGCCCTACGAGCAGTACTTC
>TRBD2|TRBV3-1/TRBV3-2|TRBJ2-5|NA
CASSIRGGFQETQYF
TGTGCCAGCAGCATTCGGGGGGGTTTCCAAGAGACCCAGTACTTC
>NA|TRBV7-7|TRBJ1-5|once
CASSSRGASNQPQHF
TGTGCCAGCAGCTCCCGAGGAGCTAGCAATCAGCCCCAGCATTTT
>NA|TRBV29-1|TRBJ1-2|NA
CSVEDLRKDNYGYTF
TGCAGCGTTGAAGATCTGAGGAAAGACAACTATGGCTACACCTTC
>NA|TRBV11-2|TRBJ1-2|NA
CASRGRNYGYTF
TGTGCCAGCAGGGGGAGGAACTATGGCTACACCTTC
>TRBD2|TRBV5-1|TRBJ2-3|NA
CASSLQRGAKTDTQYF
TGCGCCAGCAGCTTACAGCGGGGGGCTAAAACAGATACGCAGTATTTT
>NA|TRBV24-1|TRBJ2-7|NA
CATSDRGADTYEQYF
TGTGCCACCAGTGATCGGGGGGCAGACACCTACGAGCAGTACTTC
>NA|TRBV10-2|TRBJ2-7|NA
CATQEVLTDAYEQYF
TGCGCCACCCAAGAGGTCCTTACTGACGCCTACGAGCAGTACTTC
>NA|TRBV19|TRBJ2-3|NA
CASSIVGSDTQYF
TGTGCCAGTAGTATAGTCGGGTCAGATACGCAGTATTTT
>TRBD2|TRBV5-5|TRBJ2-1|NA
CASSPPIAGTSSYNEQFF
TGTGCCAGCAGCCCCCCGATCGCAGGGACTAGCTCCTACAATGAGCAGTTCTTC
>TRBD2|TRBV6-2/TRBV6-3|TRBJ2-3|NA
CASSIAGGLTDTQYF
TGTGCCAGCAGCATAGCGGGGGGGCTGACAGATACGCAGTATTTT
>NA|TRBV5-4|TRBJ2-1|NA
CASSLTVDEQFF
TGTGCCAGCAGCCTGACAGTTGATGAGCAGTTCTTC
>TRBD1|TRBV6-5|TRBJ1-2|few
CATSTGTGGWYGYTF
TGTGCCACCTCAACCGGGACAGGAGGATGGTATGGCTACACCTTC
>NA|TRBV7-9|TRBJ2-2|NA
CASSFITGELFF
TGTGCCAGCAGCTTCATCACCGGGGAGCTGTTTTTT
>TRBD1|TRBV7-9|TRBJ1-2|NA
CASSLAGTGGVRGYTF
TGTGCCAGCAGCTTAGCTGGTACAGGGGGGGTACGGGGCTACACCTTC
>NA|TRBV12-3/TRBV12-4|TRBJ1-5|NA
CASSPTGGQPQHF
TGTGCCAGCAGCCCGACTGGAGGTCAGCCCCAGCATTTT
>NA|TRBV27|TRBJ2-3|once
CASSFLSGGAGRNTQYF
TGTGCCAGCAGTTTCCTATCCGGGGGAGCAGGGAGAAATACGCAGTATTTT
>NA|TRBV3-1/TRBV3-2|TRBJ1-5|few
CASSQGTSNQPQHF
TGTGCCAGCAGCCAAGGCACAAGCAATCAGCCCCAGCATTTT
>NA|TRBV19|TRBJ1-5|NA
CASTQTDYSNQPQHF
TGTGCCAGTACTCAGACAGATTATAGCAATCAGCCCCAGCATTTT
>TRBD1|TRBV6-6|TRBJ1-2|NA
CASSRGQLHGYTF
TGTGCCAGCAGTAGGGGACAGTTGCATGGCTACACCTTC
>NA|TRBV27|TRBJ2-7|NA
CASSLAPTGINPYEQYF
TGTGCCAGCAGTTTAGCTCCGACAGGAATCAACCCCTACGAGCAGTACTTC